This T cell receptor (beta chain) came from a study of shared clonotypes between healthy human individuals. Generated by immunoSEQ multiplex PCR, the TCRdb table keeps only in-frame clones and is missing some. Among more than 2,000,000 clones listed, approximately 94% were seen once. The TCR was taken from a man younger than 35 in good health. Sequenced input: naive CD4+ T cells sorted from blood. Subset in this sample: CD45RA+ positively selected.

The CDR3 loop reads CASSQEWGTGPSYNEQFF. In DNA form, the CDR3 reads TGTGCCAGCAGCCAAGAGTGGGGGACAGGCCCCTCCTACAATGAGCAGTTCTTC. V usage is TRBV14 and J usage is TRBJ2-1, with 8 bases that match TRBD1. The trim removed 0 bases at V and 0 bases at J, leaving 7 bases unmatched. The V gene's germline CDR1 is SGHDN and CDR2 FVKESK. The CDR3 contains 18 residues.